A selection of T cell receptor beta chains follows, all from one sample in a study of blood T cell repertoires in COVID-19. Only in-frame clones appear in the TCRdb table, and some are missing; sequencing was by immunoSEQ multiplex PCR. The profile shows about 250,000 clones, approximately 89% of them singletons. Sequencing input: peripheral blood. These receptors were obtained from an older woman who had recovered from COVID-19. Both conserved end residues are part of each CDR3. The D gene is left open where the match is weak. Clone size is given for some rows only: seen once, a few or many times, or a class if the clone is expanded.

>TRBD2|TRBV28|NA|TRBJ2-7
CASSLSGGASYEQYF
TGTGCCAGCAGTTTAAGCGGGGGGGCCTCCTACGAGCAGTACTTC
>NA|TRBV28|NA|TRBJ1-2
CASSTESYGYTF
TGTGCCAGCAGCACAGAGTCCTATGGCTACACCTTC
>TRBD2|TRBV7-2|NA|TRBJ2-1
CASSLVGTSGGQDEQFF
TGTGCCAGCAGCTTAGTCGGGACTAGCGGGGGGCAGGATGAGCAGTTCTTC
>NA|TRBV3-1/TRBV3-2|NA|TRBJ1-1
CASNQGQGREAFF
TGTGCCAGCAACCAAGGGCAGGGCCGCGAAGCTTTCTTT
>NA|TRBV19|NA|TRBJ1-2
CASKRRGNNYGYTF
TGTGCCAGTAAGAGAAGGGGAAACAACTATGGCTACACCTTC
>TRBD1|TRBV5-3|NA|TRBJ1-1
CARSSDREDTEAFF
TGTGCCAGAAGCTCGGACAGGGAGGACACTGAAGCTTTCTTT
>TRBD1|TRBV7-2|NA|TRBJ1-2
CASSLAGTGNYGYTF
TGTGCCAGCAGCTTGGCCGGGACAGGGAACTATGGCTACACCTTC
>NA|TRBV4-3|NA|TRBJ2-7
CASSQAGGPAKEQYF
TGCGCCAGCAGCCAAGCGGGCGGGCCGGCGAAAGAGCAGTACTTC
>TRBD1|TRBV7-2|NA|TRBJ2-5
CASSLAWTGTLTQYF
TGTGCCAGCAGCTTAGCGTGGACAGGGACCCTTACCCAGTACTTC
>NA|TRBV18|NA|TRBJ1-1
CASSPTSRGTEAFF
TGTGCCAGCTCACCGACTTCCAGGGGCACTGAAGCTTTCTTT
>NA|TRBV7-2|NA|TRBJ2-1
CASSWARYNEQFF
TGTGCCAGCAGCTGGGCCCGCTACAATGAGCAGTTCTTC
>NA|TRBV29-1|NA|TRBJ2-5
CSVELRGQYF
TGCAGCGTAGAACTCCGCGGCCAGTACTTC
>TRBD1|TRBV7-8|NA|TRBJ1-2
CASSLAGTVIYGYTF
TGTGCCAGCAGCTTAGCTGGGACAGTGATCTATGGCTACACCTTC
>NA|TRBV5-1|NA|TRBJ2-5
CASSFATGGYQETQYF
TGCGCCAGCAGCTTCGCGACCGGGGGATACCAAGAGACCCAGTACTTC
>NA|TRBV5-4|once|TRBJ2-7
CASSSSGGPYEQYF
TGTGCCAGCAGCTCCTCGGGCGGGCCATACGAGCAGTACTTC
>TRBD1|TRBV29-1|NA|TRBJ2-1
CSGLRRDRGYNEQFF
TGCAGCGGTCTTCGCCGGGACAGGGGCTACAATGAGCAGTTCTTC
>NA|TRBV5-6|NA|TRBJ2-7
CASSPGGGNEQYF
TGTGCCAGCAGCCCGGGAGGGGGCAACGAGCAGTACTTC
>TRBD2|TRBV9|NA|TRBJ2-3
CASSVWRGGQDTQYF
TGTGCCAGCAGCGTCTGGCGGGGGGGCCAAGATACGCAGTATTTT
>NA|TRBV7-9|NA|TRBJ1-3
CASRPDSSHSGNTIYF
TGTGCCAGCAGACCTGACAGCTCCCACTCTGGAAACACCATATATTTT
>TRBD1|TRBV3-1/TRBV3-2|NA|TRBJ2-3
CASSQAGDRGRVGPDTQYF
TGTGCCAGCAGCCAAGCGGGGGACAGGGGGCGCGTGGGGCCAGATACGCAGTATTTT
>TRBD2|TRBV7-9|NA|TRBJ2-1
CASSLGQRGNYNEQFF
TGTGCCAGCAGCTTAGGGCAGCGGGGGAACTACAATGAGCAGTTCTTC
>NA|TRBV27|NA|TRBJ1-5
CASSSMGGGQPQHF
TGTGCCAGCAGTTCCATGGGGGGGGGTCAGCCCCAGCATTTT
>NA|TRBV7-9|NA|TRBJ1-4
CASSLGRENEKLFF
TGTGCCAGCAGCTTAGGACGGGAGAATGAAAAACTGTTTTTT
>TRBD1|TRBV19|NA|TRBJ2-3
CASSMTGKGDTQYF
TGTGCCAGTAGTATGACAGGGAAGGGAGATACGCAGTATTTT
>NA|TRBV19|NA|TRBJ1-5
CASSTTGGTQPQHF
TGTGCCAGTAGTACCACCGGCGGGACTCAGCCCCAGCATTTT
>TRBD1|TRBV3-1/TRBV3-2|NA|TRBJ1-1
CASSPGTGGARTEAFF
TGTGCCAGCAGCCCCGGGACAGGGGGCGCGAGGACTGAAGCTTTCTTT
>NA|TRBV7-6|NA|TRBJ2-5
CASSSTGLETQYF
TGTGCCAGCAGCTCTACGGGGTTGGAGACCCAGTACTTC
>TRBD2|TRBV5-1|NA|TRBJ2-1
CASTTSARGYNEQFF
TGCGCCAGCACAACCTCCGCGCGGGGGTACAATGAGCAGTTCTTC
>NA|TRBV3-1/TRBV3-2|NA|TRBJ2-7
CASSPRWRGKRDEQYF
TGTGCCAGCAGCCCGAGGTGGAGGGGAAAAAGGGACGAGCAGTACTTC
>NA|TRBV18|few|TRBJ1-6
CASSGGNSPLHF
TGTGCCAGCTCGGGGGGTAATTCACCCCTCCACTTT
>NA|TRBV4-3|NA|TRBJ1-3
CASSQDLPRGPLSGNTIYF
TGCGCCAGCAGCCAAGATCTTCCCCGGGGTCCGCTCTCTGGAAACACCATATATTTT
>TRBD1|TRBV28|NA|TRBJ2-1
CASSLLGQGLRNEQFF
TGTGCCAGCAGTTTATTGGGACAGGGTTTAAGAAATGAGCAGTTCTTC
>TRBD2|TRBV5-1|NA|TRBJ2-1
CASSLDPSGNSYNEQFF
TGCGCCAGCAGCTTGGATCCTAGCGGCAACTCCTACAATGAGCAGTTCTTC
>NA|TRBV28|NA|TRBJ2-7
CASSRVGGRFEQYF
TGTGCCAGCAGCCGTGTGGGGGGGCGGTTCGAGCAGTACTTC
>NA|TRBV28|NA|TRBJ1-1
CASTTFGRNTEAFF
TGTGCCAGCACTACCTTTGGTCGGAACACTGAAGCTTTCTTT
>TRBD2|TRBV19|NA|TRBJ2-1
CASSLSGTSGGGYNEQFF
TGTGCCAGTAGTCTATCGGGGACTAGCGGGGGAGGATACAATGAGCAGTTCTTC
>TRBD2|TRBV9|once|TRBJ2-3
CASSVRLAGGQGADTQYF
TGTGCCAGCAGCGTCCGGCTAGCGGGGGGCCAGGGGGCAGATACGCAGTATTTT
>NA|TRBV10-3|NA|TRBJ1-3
CAISEGGIAYRSGNTIYF
TGTGCCATCAGTGAGGGGGGGATCGCGTATCGCTCTGGAAACACCATATATTTT
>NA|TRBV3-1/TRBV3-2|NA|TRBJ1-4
CASSLRVTNEKLFF
TGTGCCAGCAGCTTGCGGGTAACTAATGAAAAACTGTTTTTT
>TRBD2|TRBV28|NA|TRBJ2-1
CASSGTSGGPSYNEQFF
TGTGCCAGCAGTGGGACTAGCGGGGGACCTTCCTACAATGAGCAGTTCTTC
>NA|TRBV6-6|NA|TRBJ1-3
CASSFGTPNSGNTIYF
TGTGCCAGCAGTTTCGGGACACCTAACTCTGGAAACACCATATATTTT
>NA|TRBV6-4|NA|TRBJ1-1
CASSPGRGFEAFF
TGTGCCAGCAGTCCGGGACGGGGGTTTGAAGCTTTCTTT
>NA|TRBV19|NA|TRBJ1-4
CASSIGAATNEKLFF
TGTGCCAGTAGTATTGGGGCTGCAACTAATGAAAAACTGTTTTTT
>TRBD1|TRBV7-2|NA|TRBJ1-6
CASSDRGRSFSDNSPLHF
TGTGCCAGCAGCGACAGGGGGCGATCATTTTCAGATAATTCACCCCTCCACTTT
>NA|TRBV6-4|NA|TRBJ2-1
CASSEGLVTEQFF
TGTGCCAGCAGTGAAGGCCTAGTCACTGAGCAGTTCTTC
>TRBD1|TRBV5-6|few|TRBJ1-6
CASSLGQGDSPLHF
TGTGCCAGCAGCTTGGGACAGGGAGATTCACCCCTCCACTTT
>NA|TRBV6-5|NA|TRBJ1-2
CASSSDRRYTF
TGTGCCAGCAGTTCGGACAGACGCTACACCTTC
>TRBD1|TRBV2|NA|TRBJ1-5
CASSVGDRRYQPQHF
TGTGCCAGCAGTGTAGGGGACAGGAGATATCAGCCCCAGCATTTT
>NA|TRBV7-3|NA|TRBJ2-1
CASSLVIWDSERSYNEQFF
TGTGCCAGCAGCTTGGTCATTTGGGACTCCGAACGCTCCTACAATGAGCAGTTCTTC
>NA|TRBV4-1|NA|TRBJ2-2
CASSRTNLDTGELFF
TGCGCCAGCAGCCGAACTAATCTAGACACCGGGGAGCTGTTTTTT
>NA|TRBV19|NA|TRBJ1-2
CASSIVQGVYGYTF
TGTGCCAGTAGTATAGTACAGGGTGTATATGGCTACACCTTC
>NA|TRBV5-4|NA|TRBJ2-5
CASSLAGRETQYF
TGTGCCAGCAGCTTGGCCGGGAGAGAGACCCAGTACTTC
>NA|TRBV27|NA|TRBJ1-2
CATSLQGIDGYTF
TGTGCCACCTCTTTACAGGGTATTGATGGCTACACCTTC
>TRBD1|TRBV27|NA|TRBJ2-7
CASSKPGQGRGREQYF
TGTGCCAGCAGTAAACCGGGACAGGGGAGAGGGAGAGAGCAGTACTTC
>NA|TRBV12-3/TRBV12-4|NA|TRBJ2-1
CASKKPSYNEQFF
TGTGCCAGCAAAAAGCCCTCATACAATGAGCAGTTCTTC
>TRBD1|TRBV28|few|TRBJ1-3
CASSSTGGSGNTIYF
TGTGCCAGCAGTTCCACAGGGGGCTCTGGAAACACCATATATTTT